This T cell receptor beta chain was observed in a study of a mutant IDH1 vaccine in newly diagnosed glioma. Whole-study context: Males made up about 60% and females approximately 40% of treated patients, whose mean age was around 40 years. Antecedent treatment encompassed radiotherapy, temozolomide, or their combination; the majority received both.

With respect to this clone: The antigen is unknown.

Study results and limitations: Immune responses induced by vaccination arose in 93.3% of the patients.

Sequencing was performed with immunoSEQ multiplex PCR; in TCRdb, only in-frame clones are kept and a portion is missing. The table lists tens of thousands of clones, 80% to 90% of them singletons. Time point of the sample: baseline, week 1 (first vaccination visit). Treatment of the sample: pre-vaccination baseline after standard-of-care therapy. Donors harbored newly found WHO grade 3 or 4 IDH1-mutant, ATRX-lost astrocytomas. The CDR3 covers 14 residues. V gave up 5 bases and J gave up 5 bases; unmatched junction bases: 8. Germline CDR1 reads SEHNR; CDR2 reads FQNEAQ (reference sequence). V usage is TRBV7-9 and J usage is TRBJ1-1, with TRBD1 matching 7 bases. The input for sequencing was PBMCs, taken from a glioma patient treated with radiotherapy, temozolomide or both. The sequence came from a man aged 30-40 years with glioma. The CDR3 coding sequence is TGTGCCAGCAGCCACCAGGGGGGGGTTACTGAAGCTTTCTTT. Translation gives CASSHQGGVTEAFF.